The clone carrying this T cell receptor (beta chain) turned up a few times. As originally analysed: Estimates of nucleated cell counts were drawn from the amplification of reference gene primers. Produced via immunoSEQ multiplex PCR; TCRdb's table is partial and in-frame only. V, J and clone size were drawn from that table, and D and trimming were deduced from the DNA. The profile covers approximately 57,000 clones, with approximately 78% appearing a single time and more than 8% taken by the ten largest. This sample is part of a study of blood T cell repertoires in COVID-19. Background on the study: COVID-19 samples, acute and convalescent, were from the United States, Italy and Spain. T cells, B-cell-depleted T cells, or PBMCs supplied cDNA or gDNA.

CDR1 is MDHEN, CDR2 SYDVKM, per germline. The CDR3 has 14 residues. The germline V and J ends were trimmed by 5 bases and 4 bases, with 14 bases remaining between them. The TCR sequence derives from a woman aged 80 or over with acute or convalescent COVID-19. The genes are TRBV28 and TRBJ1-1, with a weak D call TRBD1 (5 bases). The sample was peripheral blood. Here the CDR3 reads CASSPVGGGTEAFF. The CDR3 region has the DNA TGTGCCAGCAGTCCAGTGGGGGGAGGCACTGAAGCTTTCTTT.